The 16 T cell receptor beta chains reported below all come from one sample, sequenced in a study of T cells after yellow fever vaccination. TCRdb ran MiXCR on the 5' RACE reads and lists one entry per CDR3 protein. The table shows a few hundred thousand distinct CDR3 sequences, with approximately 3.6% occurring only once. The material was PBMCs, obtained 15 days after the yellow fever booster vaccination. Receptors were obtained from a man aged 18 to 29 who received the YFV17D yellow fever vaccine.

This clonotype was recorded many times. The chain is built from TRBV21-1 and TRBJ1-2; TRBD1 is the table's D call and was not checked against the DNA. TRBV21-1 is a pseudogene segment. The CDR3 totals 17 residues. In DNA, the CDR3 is TGTGCCAGCAGCAAGAAACGGAGGGGGCGCCTGCCCTATGGCTACACCTTC. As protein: CASSKKRRGRLPYGYTF.

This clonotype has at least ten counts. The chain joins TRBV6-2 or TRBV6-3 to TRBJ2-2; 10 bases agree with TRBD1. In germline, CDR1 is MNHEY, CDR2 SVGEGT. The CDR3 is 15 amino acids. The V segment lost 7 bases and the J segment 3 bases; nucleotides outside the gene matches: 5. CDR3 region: CASKTGTGDTGELFF. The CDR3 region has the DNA TGTGCCAGCAAAACCGGGACAGGGGACACCGGGGAGCTGTTTTTT.

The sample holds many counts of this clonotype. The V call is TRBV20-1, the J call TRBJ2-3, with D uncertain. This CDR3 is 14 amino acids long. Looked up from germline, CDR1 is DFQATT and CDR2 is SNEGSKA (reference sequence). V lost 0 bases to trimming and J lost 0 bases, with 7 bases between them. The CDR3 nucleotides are TGCAGTGCTAGAGAAGAACTTAGCACAGATACGCAGTATTTT. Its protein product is CSAREELSTDTQYF.

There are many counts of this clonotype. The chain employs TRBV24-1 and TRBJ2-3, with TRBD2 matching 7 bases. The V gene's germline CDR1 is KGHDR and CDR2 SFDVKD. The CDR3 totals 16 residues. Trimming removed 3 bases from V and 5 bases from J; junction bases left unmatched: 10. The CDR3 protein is CATSDMGLAERDTQYF. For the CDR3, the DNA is TGTGCCACCAGTGATATGGGGCTAGCGGAAAGAGATACGCAGTATTTT.

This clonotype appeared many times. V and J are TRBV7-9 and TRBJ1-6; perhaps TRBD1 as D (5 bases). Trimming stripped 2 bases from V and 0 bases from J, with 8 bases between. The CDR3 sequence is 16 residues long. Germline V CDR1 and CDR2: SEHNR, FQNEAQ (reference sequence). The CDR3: CASSLRGSSYNSPLHF. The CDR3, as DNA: TGTGCCAGCAGCTTAAGGGGAAGCTCCTATAATTCACCCCTCCACTTT.

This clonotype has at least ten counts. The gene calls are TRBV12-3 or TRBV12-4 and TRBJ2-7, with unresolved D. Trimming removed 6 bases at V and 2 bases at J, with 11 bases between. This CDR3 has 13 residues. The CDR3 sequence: CASSQGWTYEQYF. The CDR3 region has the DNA TGTGCCAGCAGCCAAGGGTGGACCTACGAGCAGTACTTC.

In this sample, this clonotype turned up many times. CDR3 sequence: CAITGGLGEQYF. The CDR3 coding sequence is TGTGCCATCACGGGGGGACTTGGGGAGCAGTACTTC. The chain recombines TRBV10-3 with TRBJ2-7; TRBD2 matches 7 bases. CDR3 length equals 12 residues. Germline V gives CDR1 ENHRY, CDR2 SYGVKD. V was clipped by 7 bases and J by 7 bases; unmatched bases: 7.

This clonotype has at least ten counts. CDR3 sequence (DNA): TGTGCCAGCAGCTTATTTGTGGATAGCTCCTATAATTCACCCCTCCACTTT. This codes for CASSLFVDSSYNSPLHF. The chain joins TRBV7-2 to TRBJ1-6; the D is unclear. The CDR3 consists of 17 residues. Trimming pared 2 bases from V and 0 bases from J, leaving 11 bases between. The germline V gene encodes CDR1 SGHTA and CDR2 FQGNSA.

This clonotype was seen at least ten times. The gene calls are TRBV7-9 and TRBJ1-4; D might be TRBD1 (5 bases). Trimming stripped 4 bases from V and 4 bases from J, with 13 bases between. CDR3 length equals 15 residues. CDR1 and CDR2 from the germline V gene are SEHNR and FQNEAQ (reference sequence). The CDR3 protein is CASSSSDTFNEKLFF. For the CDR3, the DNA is TGTGCCAGCAGCTCCTCGGACACATTTAATGAAAAACTGTTTTTT.

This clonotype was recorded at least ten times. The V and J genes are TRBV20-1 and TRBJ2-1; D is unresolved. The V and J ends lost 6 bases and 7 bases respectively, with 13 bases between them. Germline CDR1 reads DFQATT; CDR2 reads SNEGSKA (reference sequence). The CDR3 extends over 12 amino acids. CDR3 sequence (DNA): TGCAGTGCCACCGGACCTAATAATGAGCAGTTCTTC. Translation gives CSATGPNNEQFF.

The CDR3 coding sequence is TGTGCCAGCAGTTCGACAGGGCTTGCGTCCGGGGAGCTGTTTTTT. Translation gives CASSSTGLASGELFF. This chain joins TRBV12-3 or TRBV12-4 and TRBJ2-2; TRBD1 matches at 7 bases. The trim removed 4 bases at V and 6 bases at J, leaving 8 bases unmatched. CDR3 length: 15 residues.

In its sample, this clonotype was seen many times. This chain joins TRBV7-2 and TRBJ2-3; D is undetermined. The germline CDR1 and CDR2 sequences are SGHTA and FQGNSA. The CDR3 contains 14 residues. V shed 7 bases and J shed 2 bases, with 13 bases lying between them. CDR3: CASTLGRATDTQYF. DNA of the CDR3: TGTGCCAGCACCCTCGGGCGCGCCACAGATACGCAGTATTTT.

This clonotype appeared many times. In DNA form, the CDR3 reads TGCAGTGCTGGGGACAGTAACCTGGCAACTAATGAAAAACTGTTTTTT. This translates into CSAGDSNLATNEKLFF. The chain uses TRBV20-1 and TRBJ1-4; 7 bases map to TRBD1. Germline V CDR1 and CDR2: DFQATT, SNEGSKA (reference sequence). This CDR3 contains 16 residues. V lost 5 bases, J lost 0 bases, and 9 bases stayed unmatched.

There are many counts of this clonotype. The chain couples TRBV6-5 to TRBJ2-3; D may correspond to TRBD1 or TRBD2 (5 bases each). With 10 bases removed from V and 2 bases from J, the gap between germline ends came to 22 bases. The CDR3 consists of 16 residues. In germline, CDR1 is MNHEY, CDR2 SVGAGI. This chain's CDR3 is CATSVGLGTYTDTQYF. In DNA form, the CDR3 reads TGTGCCACCTCCGTAGGGCTCGGGACCTACACAGATACGCAGTATTTT.

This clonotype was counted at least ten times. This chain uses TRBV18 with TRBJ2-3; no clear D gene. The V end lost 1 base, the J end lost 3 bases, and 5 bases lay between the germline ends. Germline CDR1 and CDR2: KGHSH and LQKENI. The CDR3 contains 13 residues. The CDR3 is CASSPQGTDTQYF. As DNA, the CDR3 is TGTGCCAGCTCACCACAAGGTACAGATACGCAGTATTTT. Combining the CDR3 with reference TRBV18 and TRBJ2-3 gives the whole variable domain NAGVMQNPRHLVRRRGQEARLRCSPMKGHSHVYWYRQLPEEGLKFMVYLQKENIIDESGMPKERFSAEFPKEGPSILRIQQVVRGDSAAYFCASSPQGTDTQYFGPGTRLTVL.

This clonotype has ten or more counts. CDR3 sequence reads: CASSARSGTLTGELFF. The CDR3 DNA follows: TGCGCCAGCAGCGCCCGATCCGGGACGTTGACCGGGGAGCTGTTTTTT. The chain couples TRBV5-1 to TRBJ2-2; D is perhaps TRBD1 or TRBD2 (5 bases each). Trimming left V 4 bases short and J 5 bases short, with 18 bases between. Germline V gives CDR1 SGHRS, CDR2 YFSETQ. This CDR3 has 16 amino acids.